Listed below are T cell receptor beta chains from one sample, sequenced in a study of OX40 agonist ivuxolimab in advanced cancers. TCRdb's copy holds only in-frame clones and misses some; the assay was immunoSEQ multiplex PCR. The data contain tens of thousands of clones, nearly 90% of them singletons. The sequences come from CD4+ or CD8+ T cells sorted from blood, collected in a trial of the OX40 agonist ivuxolimab. These receptors came from an adult with an advanced solid tumor such as melanoma, head and neck, liver or kidney cancer. Both conserved end residues are part of each CDR3. D genes are given only for firm matches. The size entry is marked missing in some rows and otherwise reads once, few, many or a size class.

CDR3aa,CDR3nt,abundance,j_gene,d_gene,v_gene
CASSLADPGEAFF,TGTGCCAGCAGCTTAGCCGACCCCGGTGAAGCTTTCTTT,NA,TRBJ1-1,NA,TRBV7-9
CAWSPRGALGYGYTF,TGTGCCTGGAGCCCACGGGGCGCTTTGGGCTATGGCTACACCTTC,NA,TRBJ1-2,NA,TRBV30
CASSTRRAPYNEQFF,TGTGCCAGTAGTACAAGGAGGGCACCCTACAATGAGCAGTTCTTC,NA,TRBJ2-1,NA,TRBV19
CASSRGNGFNGYIQYF,TGTGCCAGCAGCCGAGGTAACGGCTTTAACGGGTACATTCAGTACTTC,once,TRBJ2-4,NA,TRBV5-4
CATRAATYEQYF,TGTGCCACCAGGGCCGCAACCTACGAGCAGTACTTC,NA,TRBJ2-7,NA,TRBV10-3
CASTYQGTEAFF,TGTGCCAGCACATATCAGGGCACTGAAGCTTTCTTT,NA,TRBJ1-1,NA,TRBV5-4
CAWTAGASTNEKLFF,TGTGCCTGGACCGCGGGGGCATCGACTAATGAAAAACTGTTTTTT,NA,TRBJ1-4,NA,TRBV30
CASSTPYNEQFF,TGTGCCAGCAGTACACCCTACAATGAGCAGTTCTTC,NA,TRBJ2-1,NA,TRBV27
CASSELGAPDPYGYTF,TGTGCCAGCAGTGAGTTGGGCGCTCCCGATCCCTATGGCTACACCTTC,NA,TRBJ1-2,NA,TRBV28
CASSKDNDIGSTEAFF,TGTGCCAGCAGCAAAGATAACGATATAGGGAGCACTGAAGCTTTCTTT,NA,TRBJ1-1,NA,TRBV21-1
CAISDAGQGNSPLHF,TGTGCCATCAGTGACGCGGGACAGGGTAATTCACCCCTCCACTTT,NA,TRBJ1-6,TRBD1,TRBV10-3
CAWSLDRAPSPLHF,TGTGCCTGGAGTTTGGACAGGGCTCCTTCACCCCTCCACTTT,few,TRBJ1-6,TRBD1,TRBV30
CASSQDLLWDIGNTIYF,TGCGCCAGCAGCCAAGATCTTCTCTGGGATATTGGAAACACCATATATTTT,NA,TRBJ1-3,NA,TRBV4-3
CASSPDRVNEKLFF,TGTGCCAGCAGCCCGGACAGGGTCAATGAAAAACTGTTTTTT,NA,TRBJ1-4,TRBD1,TRBV27
CASSHNQGVFGGYTF,TGTGCCAGCAGTCATAATCAGGGGGTTTTCGGTGGCTACACCTTC,NA,TRBJ1-2,TRBD1,TRBV6-5
CASSFRRLRGAQETQYF,TGTGCCAGCAGCTTTCGGCGTCTGCGGGGGGCCCAAGAGACCCAGTACTTC,NA,TRBJ2-5,TRBD2,TRBV7-8
CASSPIQVRETQYF,TGTGCCAGCAGCCCGATTCAGGTTAGGGAGACCCAGTACTTC,NA,TRBJ2-5,NA,TRBV14
CASSLSGKANYGYTF,TGTGCCAGCAGTCTGTCAGGGAAAGCTAACTATGGCTACACCTTC,NA,TRBJ1-2,NA,TRBV6-5
CASSPRMGQPSTDTQYF,TGTGCCAGCAGCCCTCGGATGGGACAGCCTAGCACAGATACGCAGTATTTT,NA,TRBJ2-3,TRBD1,TRBV7-2
CASSVGLGQGNSPLHF,TGTGCCAGCAGCGTAGGACTGGGACAGGGCAATTCACCCCTCCACTTT,NA,TRBJ1-6,TRBD1,TRBV7-3
CASSRPGVRRDEQFF,TGTGCCAGTAGTCGCCCCGGGGTACGGAGGGATGAGCAGTTCTTC,NA,TRBJ2-1,NA,TRBV19
CASARGRTEAFF,TGTGCCAGCGCCAGGGGTAGGACTGAAGCTTTCTTT,NA,TRBJ1-1,NA,TRBV25-1
CASNLIDRGNTEAFF,TGTGCCAGCAACTTAATTGACAGGGGGAACACTGAAGCTTTCTTT,NA,TRBJ1-1,TRBD1,TRBV28
CASRDTGGRLVF,TGTGCCAGCAGGGATACAGGGGGCCGGCTCGTCTTC,NA,TRBJ2-4,TRBD1,TRBV28
CAWSPNSGAGDTQYF,TGTGCCTGGAGTCCAAATAGCGGAGCCGGGGATACGCAGTATTTT,NA,TRBJ2-3,NA,TRBV30
CASSLESTSQETQYF,TGTGCCAGCAGCTTAGAGTCGACTAGCCAAGAGACCCAGTACTTC,NA,TRBJ2-5,NA,TRBV7-9
CASSLWGGQGQPQHF,TGTGCCAGCAGTTTATGGGGAGGACAGGGTCAGCCCCAGCATTTT,NA,TRBJ1-5,TRBD1,TRBV27
CASSSGQSYEQYF,TGCGCCAGCAGCTCGGGACAAAGCTACGAGCAGTACTTC,NA,TRBJ2-7,NA,TRBV5-1
CASSLGSGGGEQYF,TGCGCCAGCAGCTTGGGAAGCGGGGGCGGTGAGCAGTACTTC,NA,TRBJ2-7,TRBD2,TRBV5-1
CASSLGVYDEQFF,TGTGCTAGCAGCTTAGGGGTTTACGATGAGCAGTTCTTC,NA,TRBJ2-1,NA,TRBV7-7
CSSHGTSGNNEQFF,TGCAGCTCACACGGGACTAGCGGAAACAATGAGCAGTTCTTC,NA,TRBJ2-1,TRBD2,TRBV29-1
CASSQGGRVEGSYEQYF,TGCGCCAGCAGCCAAGGAGGGAGGGTGGAGGGCTCCTACGAGCAGTACTTC,NA,TRBJ2-7,TRBD2,TRBV4-1
CASSLAGQGNGNTIYF,TGTGCCAGCAGCTTAGCGGGACAGGGGAATGGAAACACCATATATTTT,NA,TRBJ1-3,TRBD1,TRBV7-2
CSVEDIGQNGYTF,TGCAGCGTTGAAGATATCGGGCAGAATGGCTACACCTTC,few,TRBJ1-2,NA,TRBV29-1
CASSVRSTVSEQFF,TGTGCCAGCAGCGTACGGTCGACAGTTTCTGAGCAGTTCTTC,NA,TRBJ2-1,NA,TRBV9
CASSLALGLDTEAFF,TGTGCCAGCAGCTTGGCGCTGGGTTTGGACACTGAAGCTTTCTTT,NA,TRBJ1-1,NA,TRBV5-4
CASSRTSPQGTDTQYF,TGTGCCAGCAGCCGGACCTCGCCGCAGGGCACAGATACGCAGTATTTT,NA,TRBJ2-3,NA,TRBV7-2
CASSRQPGLAGLYNEQFF,TGTGCCAGCAGCCGACAACCGGGACTAGCGGGACTTTACAATGAGCAGTTCTTC,NA,TRBJ2-1,TRBD2,TRBV7-2
CASSVLPGTAAQETQYF,TGTGCCAGTAGTGTCCTCCCTGGGACCGCTGCACAAGAGACCCAGTACTTC,once,TRBJ2-5,NA,TRBV19
CASRPTVPSYEQYF,TGTGCCAGTAGACCGACAGTTCCCTCCTACGAGCAGTACTTC,once,TRBJ2-7,NA,TRBV19
CAWSRAGTQNTEAFF,TGTGCCTGGAGTAGAGCCGGGACCCAGAACACTGAAGCTTTCTTT,NA,TRBJ1-1,NA,TRBV30
CASSLVLAGGKETQYF,TGTGCCAGCAGCTTAGTTCTAGCGGGAGGCAAAGAGACCCAGTACTTC,once,TRBJ2-5,TRBD2,TRBV11-2
CASSQWTGSSYNEQFF,TGTGCCAGCAGCCAGTGGACAGGGAGCTCCTACAATGAGCAGTTCTTC,NA,TRBJ2-1,TRBD1,TRBV7-6
CASSSSDRVPEAFF,TGTGCCAGCAGTTCCTCGGACAGGGTCCCTGAAGCTTTCTTT,NA,TRBJ1-1,TRBD1,TRBV6-6
CASSQDRQGATGELFF,TGCGCCAGCAGCCAAGATAGGCAGGGGGCCACCGGGGAGCTGTTTTTT,NA,TRBJ2-2,TRBD1,TRBV4-3
CASSQEADGFGTDTQYF,TGTGCCAGCAGCCAAGAAGCAGACGGGTTTGGCACAGATACGCAGTATTTT,NA,TRBJ2-3,NA,TRBV4-2
CASSETGVYEQYF,TGTGCCAGCAGCGAGACAGGGGTGTACGAGCAGTACTTC,NA,TRBJ2-7,TRBD1,TRBV9
CASSLQGQETQYF,TGCGCCAGCAGCTTACAGGGCCAAGAGACCCAGTACTTC,NA,TRBJ2-5,NA,TRBV5-1
CAISESAGGEYGYTF,TGTGCCATCAGTGAGTCGGCAGGCGGCGAATATGGCTACACCTTC,NA,TRBJ1-2,NA,TRBV10-3
CASSPPSGAGETQYF,TGTGCCAGCTCACCACCCAGCGGGGCTGGAGAGACCCAGTACTTC,NA,TRBJ2-5,TRBD2,TRBV18
CASSSPGTGNTQYF,TGTGCCAGCAGCTCGCCGGGCACCGGGAATACGCAGTATTTT,NA,TRBJ2-3,NA,TRBV7-2